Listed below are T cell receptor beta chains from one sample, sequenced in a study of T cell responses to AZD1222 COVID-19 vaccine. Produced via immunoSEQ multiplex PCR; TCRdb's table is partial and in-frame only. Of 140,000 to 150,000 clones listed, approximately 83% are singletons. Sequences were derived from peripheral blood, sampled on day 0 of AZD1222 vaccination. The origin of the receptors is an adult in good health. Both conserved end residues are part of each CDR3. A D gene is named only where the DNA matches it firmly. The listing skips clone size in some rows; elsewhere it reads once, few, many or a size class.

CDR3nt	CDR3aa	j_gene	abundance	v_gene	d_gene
TGTGCCAGTAGCAAGACAGGTTTTAACAATGAGCAGTTCTTC	CASSKTGFNNEQFF	TRBJ2-1	-	TRBV19	-
TGTGCCAGCAGTTCTACTTCGGGGACAGGGGGCCCCCCGGGATTTTCACCCCTCCACTTT	CASSSTSGTGGPPGFSPLHF	TRBJ1-6	-	TRBV7-6	TRBD1
TGTGCCAGCAGTTGGACAGGGGCTGAGGGCTACACCTTC	CASSWTGAEGYTF	TRBJ1-2	-	TRBV27	TRBD1
TGTGCCAGTCTACCGGCGGTAGTTGCAACTAATGAAAAACTGTTTTTT	CASLPAVVATNEKLFF	TRBJ1-4	once	TRBV2	-
TGTGCCAGCTCACCAGGGGACAAGCATCAGCCCCAGCATTTT	CASSPGDKHQPQHF	TRBJ1-5	-	TRBV18	-
TGTGCCATCAGTCAAGGAGGGAGGGGCGCACTCAATCAGCCCCAGCATTTT	CAISQGGRGALNQPQHF	TRBJ1-5	-	TRBV10-3	-
TGTGCCAGCAGCGTAGCCAGGTTGAACACCGGGGAGCTGTTTTTT	CASSVARLNTGELFF	TRBJ2-2	-	TRBV9	-
TGTGCCAGCAGTTTGACAGGGGATCAGCCCCAGCATTTT	CASSLTGDQPQHF	TRBJ1-5	few	TRBV12-3/TRBV12-4	TRBD1
TGTGCCAGTAGTATACGGGAGGGGGGATTCTACAATGAGCAGTTCTTC	CASSIREGGFYNEQFF	TRBJ2-1	few	TRBV19	TRBD2
TGTGCCAGCAGCCTTCCCCCCGGGGGGGCTAATGAAAAACTGTTTTTT	CASSLPPGGANEKLFF	TRBJ1-4	-	TRBV11-2	-
TGTGCCATCATGGCACTAGGGAGAGAAGGCTACACCTTC	CAIMALGREGYTF	TRBJ1-2	-	TRBV10-3	-
TGTGCCAGTAGTATTGGGGGGGATTGGGAGACCCAGTACTTC	CASSIGGDWETQYF	TRBJ2-5	-	TRBV19	TRBD2
TGTGCCAGCAGCTCAGGAGTGGCCTACGAGCAGTACTTC	CASSSGVAYEQYF	TRBJ2-7	-	TRBV4-2	-
TGCGCCAGCAGCCCGGGACAGCACGCTGATACGCAGTATTTT	CASSPGQHADTQYF	TRBJ2-3	once	TRBV5-1	TRBD1
TGTGCCATCAGTAGGGTCCCGAACACTGAAGCTTTCTTT	CAISRVPNTEAFF	TRBJ1-1	once	TRBV10-3	-
TGTGCCAGCAGTGAAGAGGGGGCGCTTTACGAGCAGTACTTC	CASSEEGALYEQYF	TRBJ2-7	-	TRBV25-1	TRBD1
TGTGCCAGTAGTATCAACCACGCTAATTCACCCCTCCACTTT	CASSINHANSPLHF	TRBJ1-6	-	TRBV19	-
TGTGCCTCCTTCGGTGGACGACTAGGGGACACTGAAGCTTTCTTT	CASFGGRLGDTEAFF	TRBJ1-1	-	TRBV19	-
TGTGCCAGCAGCGCAATTGGAGGGATTAACACTGAAGCTTTCTTT	CASSAIGGINTEAFF	TRBJ1-1	-	TRBV3-1/TRBV3-2	-
TGTGCCATTCGCGAGTCCGGGGTGAACACTGAAGCTTTCTTT	CAIRESGVNTEAFF	TRBJ1-1	-	TRBV10-3	-
TGTGCCAGCAGACTACTTGGGGCGAGCTACACCTTC	CASRLLGASYTF	TRBJ1-2	-	TRBV28	-
TGTGCCAGCAGGCTTACTAGCGGGAGCTCCTACGAGCAGTACTTC	CASRLTSGSSYEQYF	TRBJ2-7	-	TRBV11-2	TRBD2
TGTGCCAGCAGGGCGGAAGAGATAGGGGAGCTGTTTTTT	CASRAEEIGELFF	TRBJ2-2	-	TRBV2	-
TGTGCCAGCAGCCCTCAGGTCATCGATAGTGGCTACACCTTC	CASSPQVIDSGYTF	TRBJ1-2	-	TRBV9	-
TGTGCCAGCAGCACGGGGGGACAGGATTATAATTCACCCCTCCACTTT	CASSTGGQDYNSPLHF	TRBJ1-6	-	TRBV7-2	TRBD1
TGCGCCAGCAGCCAAACCCGGGACAGCTACAATGAGCAGTTCTTC	CASSQTRDSYNEQFF	TRBJ2-1	-	TRBV4-1	TRBD1
TGTGCCAGCAGCTCGGGACAGGGGGCAGGGGAGTTCTTC	CASSSGQGAGEFF	TRBJ2-1	-	TRBV5-8	TRBD1
TGTGCCAGCAGCTTGAACAGAGTCTATGGCTACACCTTC	CASSLNRVYGYTF	TRBJ1-2	-	TRBV5-4	-
TGTGCCAGCAGCTATAGACAGGGGGGTAATGAAAAACTGTTTTTT	CASSYRQGGNEKLFF	TRBJ1-4	few	TRBV5-8	TRBD1
TGTGCCAGCAGCCTGGTGGACTATGGCTACACCTTC	CASSLVDYGYTF	TRBJ1-2	-	TRBV3-1/TRBV3-2	-
TGTGCCAGCAGCCACGTAGGGAATGAGCAGTTCTTC	CASSHVGNEQFF	TRBJ2-1	once	TRBV4-2	-
TGTGCCAGTAGCGGGGGGTACCAAGAGACCCAGTACTTC	CASSGGYQETQYF	TRBJ2-5	-	TRBV19	TRBD2
TGTGCCAGCACGGGGACAGCCCGTGGCTACACCTTC	CASTGTARGYTF	TRBJ1-2	-	TRBV28	TRBD1
TGTGCCAGCAGTTCCGGCTGGGGGAACGCCTACGAGCAGTACTTC	CASSSGWGNAYEQYF	TRBJ2-7	-	TRBV27	-
TGTGCCAGCAGCTTAGGAGAAAGGATCCCTCTGGTGAGGGAAAAACTGTTTTTT	CASSLGERIPLVREKLFF	TRBJ1-4	-	TRBV7-9	-
TGTGCCCCGGCTACGGACGAGCAGTACTTC	CAPATDEQYF	TRBJ2-7	once	TRBV21-1	-
TGTGCCAGCAGCTTCGGAGGGAGAGGCGAGCAGTACTTC	CASSFGGRGEQYF	TRBJ2-7	-	TRBV11-2	-
TGTGCCAGCAGTGTGGTGAACACTGAAGCTTTCTTT	CASSVVNTEAFF	TRBJ1-1	few	TRBV2	-
TGTGCCAGCAGCCAAGGGACTTATTACAATGAGCAGTTCTTC	CASSQGTYYNEQFF	TRBJ2-1	-	TRBV3-1/TRBV3-2	-
TGTGCCAGCAGTCTCTCCCAGACAGGGTCCAATGAGCAGTTCTTC	CASSLSQTGSNEQFF	TRBJ2-1	-	TRBV2	TRBD1
TGTGCCAGCTCACGGGGCCTCGAGCAGTACTTC	CASSRGLEQYF	TRBJ2-7	once	TRBV18	-
TGCGCCAGCGCAAAGGCCTCTAGCCCCGGCCTGACAGATACGCAGTATTTT	CASAKASSPGLTDTQYF	TRBJ2-3	few	TRBV10-1	-
TGTGCCAGCGAGACAGGGAACACCGGGGAGCTGTTTTTT	CASETGNTGELFF	TRBJ2-2	-	TRBV6-8	-
TGTGCCTGGAGTGTAAATCGGGGGGGCAACACAGATACGCAGTATTTT	CAWSVNRGGNTDTQYF	TRBJ2-3	-	TRBV30	TRBD2
TGTGCCAGCAGTGAAGTCAGGGCCACTGAAGCTTTCTTT	CASSEVRATEAFF	TRBJ1-1	medium-sized	TRBV6-1	-
TGTGCCAGCAGTTACTCCGGGGGGACCCAGTACTTC	CASSYSGGTQYF	TRBJ2-5	-	TRBV11-2	-
TGTGCTAGCTCCAAATCCGGGACACCGACCGGGGAGCTGTTTTTT	CASSKSGTPTGELFF	TRBJ2-2	-	TRBV12-5	-
TGTGCCAGCAGTCCCAAGGGGGGAGGTTACTCCTACGAGCAGTACTTC	CASSPKGGGYSYEQYF	TRBJ2-7	-	TRBV27	-
TGCGCCAGCAGCGAAAACAGGGGGGGTCAGCCCCAGCATTTT	CASSENRGGQPQHF	TRBJ1-5	few	TRBV5-1	TRBD1
TGTGCCAGCAGCTTTTTCGGCGGGAGTGATGAGCAGTTCTTC	CASSFFGGSDEQFF	TRBJ2-1	-	TRBV7-6	TRBD2
TGTGCCAGCAGCCAAGATGTGTCTAGCGGGAGAGATCAGTTCTTC	CASSQDVSSGRDQFF	TRBJ2-1	-	TRBV3-1/TRBV3-2	TRBD2
TGTGCCAGCAGCCAACGGGTGGATACGCAGTATTTT	CASSQRVDTQYF	TRBJ2-3	-	TRBV12-3/TRBV12-4	-